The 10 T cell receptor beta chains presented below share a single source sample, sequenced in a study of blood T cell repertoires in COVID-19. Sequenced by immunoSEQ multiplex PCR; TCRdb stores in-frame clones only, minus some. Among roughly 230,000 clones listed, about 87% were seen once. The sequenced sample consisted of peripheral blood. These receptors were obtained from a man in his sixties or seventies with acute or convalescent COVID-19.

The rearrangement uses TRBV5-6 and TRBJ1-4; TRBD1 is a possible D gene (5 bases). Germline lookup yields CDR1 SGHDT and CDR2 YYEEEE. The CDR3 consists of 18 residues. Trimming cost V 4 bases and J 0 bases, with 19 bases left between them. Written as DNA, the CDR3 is TGTGCCAGCAGCCGTCAGGGCATTGGTTACCCAACTAATGAAAAACTGTTTTTT. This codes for CASSRQGIGYPTNEKLFF.

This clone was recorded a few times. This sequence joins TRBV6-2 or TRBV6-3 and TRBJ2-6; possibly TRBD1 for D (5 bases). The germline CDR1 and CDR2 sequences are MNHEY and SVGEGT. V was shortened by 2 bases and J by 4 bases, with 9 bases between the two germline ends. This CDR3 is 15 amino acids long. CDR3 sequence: CASSYVGEGANVLTF. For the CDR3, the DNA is TGTGCCAGCAGTTACGTAGGGGAAGGGGCCAACGTCCTGACTTTC.

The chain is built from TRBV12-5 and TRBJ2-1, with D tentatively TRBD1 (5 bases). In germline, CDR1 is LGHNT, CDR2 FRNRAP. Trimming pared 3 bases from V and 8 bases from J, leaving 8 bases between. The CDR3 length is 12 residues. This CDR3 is CASGLQVYEQFF. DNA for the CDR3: TGTGCTAGTGGTTTACAGGTTTATGAGCAGTTCTTC.

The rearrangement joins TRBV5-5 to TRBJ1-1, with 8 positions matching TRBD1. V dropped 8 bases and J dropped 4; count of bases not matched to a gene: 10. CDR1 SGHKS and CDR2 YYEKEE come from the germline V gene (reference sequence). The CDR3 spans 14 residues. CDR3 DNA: TGTGCCAGTGGAATGGACAGGGACCCCACTGAAGCTTTCTTT. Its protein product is CASGMDRDPTEAFF.

The CDR3 sequence: CASLRDRGTDTQYF. CDR3 bases: TGTGCCAGCCTTAGAGACAGGGGCACAGATACGCAGTATTTT. This chain joins TRBV6-5 and TRBJ2-3; 7 nucleotides align to TRBD1. The CDR3 is 14 amino acids. Germline V gives CDR1 MNHEY, CDR2 SVGAGI. V was pared by 8 bases and J by 1 base, with 6 bases of the junction left unmatched.

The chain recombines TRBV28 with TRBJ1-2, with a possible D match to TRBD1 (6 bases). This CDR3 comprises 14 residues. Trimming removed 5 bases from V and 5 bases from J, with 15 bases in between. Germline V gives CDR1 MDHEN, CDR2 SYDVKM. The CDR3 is CASSPGQLAYGYTF. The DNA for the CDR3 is TGTGCCAGCAGTCCAGGACAGCTCGCTTATGGCTACACCTTC.

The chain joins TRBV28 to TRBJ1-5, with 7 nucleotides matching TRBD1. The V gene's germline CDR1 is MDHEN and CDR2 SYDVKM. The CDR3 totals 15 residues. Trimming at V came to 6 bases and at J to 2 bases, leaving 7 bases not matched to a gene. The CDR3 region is CASRVTGKGNQPQHF. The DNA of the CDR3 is TGTGCCAGCAGGGTGACAGGGAAGGGCAATCAGCCCCAGCATTTT.

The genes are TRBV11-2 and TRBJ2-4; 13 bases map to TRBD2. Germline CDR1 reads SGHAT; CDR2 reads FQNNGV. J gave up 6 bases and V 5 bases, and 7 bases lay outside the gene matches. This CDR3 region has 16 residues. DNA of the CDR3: TGTGCCAGCAGCGTCGGACTAGCGGGAGTAGGAAACATTCAGTACTTC. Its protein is CASSVGLAGVGNIQYF.

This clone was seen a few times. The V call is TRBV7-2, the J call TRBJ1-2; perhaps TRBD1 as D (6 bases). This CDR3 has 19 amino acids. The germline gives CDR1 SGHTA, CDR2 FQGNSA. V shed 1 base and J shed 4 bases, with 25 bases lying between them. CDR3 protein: CASSLGANSGVGPFYGYTF. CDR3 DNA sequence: TGTGCCAGCAGCTTAGGGGCTAACTCAGGGGTCGGCCCATTCTATGGCTACACCTTC.

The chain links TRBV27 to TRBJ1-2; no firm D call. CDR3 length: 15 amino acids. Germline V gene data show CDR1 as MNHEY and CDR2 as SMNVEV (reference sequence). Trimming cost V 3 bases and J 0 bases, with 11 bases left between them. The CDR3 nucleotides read TGTGCCAGCAGTTTTTCACAGTTAGCTAACTATGGCTACACCTTC. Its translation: CASSFSQLANYGYTF.